These 2 T cell receptor beta chains share one sample of origin, sequenced in a study of regulatory T cells in long-lasting Graves disease. Building of the TCR beta libraries involved iRepertoire HTBI primers and Arm-PCR of CDR3 regions. TCRdb reprocessed the multiplex PCR reads via MiXCR and lists one record per CDR3 protein. The sample holds hundreds of thousands of distinct CDR3 sequences; under 20% are singletons and the top ten take around 19%. This sample's time point: newly diagnosed GD, antithyroid drugs for less than 3 months. The TCR library used RNA extracted from PBMCs. These data also featured in a second study, about T cells in Graves' hyperthyroidism and ophthalmopathy.

Sequences were derived from peripheral blood mononuclear cells (PBMCs), sampled at new diagnosis, from a patient treated with antithyroid drugs. The receptor source for this set is a woman in her twenties or thirties with Graves disease.

This clonotype occurred a few times. This chain uses TRBV2 with TRBJ2-7, with 8 bases that match TRBD1. This CDR3 region has 16 residues. The ends lost 3 bases at V and 5 bases at J; junction bases unmatched: 12. Germline values: CDR1 SNHLY, CDR2 FYNNEI. The CDR3 DNA sequence: TGTGCCAGCAGTGAGGGTGAAGCCGGACAGGGCAACGAGCAGTACTTC. Its protein is CASSEGEAGQGNEQYF.

In nucleotides, the CDR3 is TGTGCCAGCAGCCCCCGCCGGATAGCGGGAGACCAGCAGTACTTC. This sequence encodes CASSPRRIAGDQQYF. This chain joins TRBV7-9 and TRBJ2-7; the match to TRBD2 covers 9 bases. There are 15 residues in the CDR3. V trimming: 5 bases; J trimming: 8 bases; junction bases outside the gene matches: 13. Germline loops: CDR1 SEHNR, CDR2 FQNEAQ (reference sequence).